The 23 T cell receptor beta chains listed next were all sequenced from one sample in a study of blood T cell repertoires in COVID-19. Clones were sequenced by immunoSEQ multiplex PCR, and TCRdb holds only the in-frame ones, with some missing. The sample carries some 200,000 clones, around 86% recorded once. The sample consisted of peripheral blood. The origin of the receptors is a man aged 80 or over with acute or convalescent COVID-19.

CDR3 amino acids: CASSPRTVTTNEKLFF. In nucleotides, the CDR3 is TGTGCCAGCTCACCTAGGACAGTGACAACTAATGAAAAACTGTTTTTT. The V call is TRBV18, the J call TRBJ1-4; tentative D call: TRBD1 (6 bases). CDR1 and CDR2 from the germline V gene are KGHSH and LQKENI. The CDR3 extends over 16 amino acids. Trimming stripped 3 bases from V and 0 bases from J, with 11 bases between. The full variable domain, rest sourced from reference TRBV18 and TRBJ1-4, is NAGVMQNPRHLVRRRGQEARLRCSPMKGHSHVYWYRQLPEEGLKFMVYLQKENIIDESGMPKERFSAEFPKEGPSILRIQQVVRGDSAAYFCASSPRTVTTNEKLFFGSGTQLSVL.

The chain couples TRBV29-1 to TRBJ1-1, with TRBD1 identical over 9 bases. V shed 7 bases and J 5 bases; nucleotides not matched to a gene: 11. The CDR3 runs to 14 residues. Germline V gene data show CDR1 as SQVTM and CDR2 as ANQGSEA. CDR3 bases: TGCAGCGCCACCGGGGGGGACAGGGCGACTGAAGCTTTCTTT. Translated, it gives CSATGGDRATEAFF.

The chain combines TRBV18 with TRBJ1-5; D remains unclear. The V end was cut by 4 bases, the J end by 4 bases, with 14 bases between. Germline CDR1 KGHSH, CDR2 LQKENI. There are 15 residues in the CDR3. The CDR3 region is CASSLDGLGNQPQHF. The CDR3 coding sequence is TGTGCCAGCTCACTCGACGGCCTCGGGAATCAGCCCCAGCATTTT.

The V gene is TRBV7-2, the J gene TRBJ2-5, with D unresolved. The CDR3 is 13 residues long. Trimming stripped 11 bases from V and 0 bases from J, with 13 bases between. Germline V gene data show CDR1 as SGHTA and CDR2 as FQGNSA. CDR3 amino acids: CAAAVSYQETQYF. The CDR3 nucleotides are TGTGCCGCCGCAGTTTCGTACCAAGAGACCCAGTACTTC.

This clone was seen only a few times. This sequence joins TRBV5-6 and TRBJ1-3, with 7 bases that match TRBD1. CDR1 SGHDT and CDR2 YYEEEE come from the germline V gene. The CDR3 extends over 15 amino acids. The junction had 2 bases not matched to a gene; V was cut back by 2 bases and J by 0 bases. The CDR3 region is CASSFGTASGNTIYF. For the CDR3, the DNA is TGTGCCAGCAGCTTTGGGACAGCCTCTGGAAACACCATATATTTT.

The V and J genes are TRBV24-1 and TRBJ1-5, with 10 bases lining up with TRBD1. Germline CDR1 is KGHDR and CDR2 is SFDVKD. V lost 4 bases to trimming and J lost 3 bases; unmatched junction nucleotides: 8. This CDR3 spans 17 amino acids. CDR3 in amino acids: CATSETGTGVDNQPQHF. CDR3 nucleotide sequence: TGTGCCACCAGTGAGACCGGGACAGGGGTCGACAATCAGCCCCAGCATTTT.

J is TRBJ2-5 and V is TRBV5-1, with 7 positions matching TRBD1. This CDR3 contains 13 residues. V dropped 2 bases and J dropped 4; count of bases not matched to a gene: 2. In germline, CDR1 is SGHRS, CDR2 YFSETQ. The CDR3 loop is CASSLQGLETQYF. In nucleotides, the CDR3 is TGCGCCAGCAGCTTACAGGGGTTAGAGACCCAGTACTTC.

The chain recombines TRBV7-2 with TRBJ1-3; D gene ambiguous. Trimming removed 5 bases from V and 2 bases from J, with 16 bases in between. The CDR3 consists of 16 residues. Germline V lookup: CDR1 SGHTA, CDR2 FQGNSA. The CDR3 protein is CASSKGRGIPGNTIYF. The CDR3 DNA is TGTGCCAGCAGCAAAGGACGGGGTATACCTGGAAACACCATATATTTT.

CDR3 residues: CASSLRPSGLTDTQYF. The CDR3 DNA reads TGTGCCAGCAGCTTACGGCCTAGCGGCCTCACAGATACGCAGTATTTT. The J gene is TRBJ2-3, the V gene TRBV7-3, with 7 bases aligning to TRBD2. The V gene end was trimmed by 2 bases and the J gene end by 2 bases; junction bases not matched to a gene: 7. Germline V gives CDR1 SGHTA, CDR2 FQGTGA. This CDR3 is built from 16 residues.

CDR3 sequence: CASREGDPGNQPQHF. CDR3 sequence (DNA): TGTGCCAGCAGAGAGGGGGATCCGGGCAATCAGCCCCAGCATTTT. This rearrangement joins TRBV2 to TRBJ1-5; D might be TRBD1 (6 bases). V lost 6 bases, J lost 2 bases, and 14 bases lay in between. The CDR3 length is 15 residues. Germline assignment: CDR1 SNHLY and CDR2 FYNNEI.

This sequence joins TRBV12-5 and TRBJ2-1; 10 positions match TRBD2. CDR3 length equals 13 residues. The V gene end was trimmed by 1 base and the J gene end by 9 bases; junction bases not matched to a gene: 0. Germline V gene data show CDR1 as LGHNT and CDR2 as FRNRAP. CDR3 DNA sequence: TGTGCTAGTGGTTTGGGGACTAGCGGTGAGCAGTTCTTC. This gives the protein CASGLGTSGEQFF.

The V and J genes are TRBV19 and TRBJ2-3; 12 nucleotides agree with TRBD2. The germline V gene has CDR1 LNHDA and CDR2 SQIVND (reference sequence). V lost 6 bases to trimming and J lost 8 bases; unmatched junction nucleotides: 6. The CDR3 spans 14 residues. For the CDR3, the DNA is TGTGCCAGTAGCCCTAGCGGGAGGGCCCCTACGCAGTATTTT. Translating gives CASSPSGRAPTQYF. Complete variable domain (other parts from reference TRBV19 and TRBJ2-3): DGGITQSPKYLFRKEGQNVTLSCEQNLNHDAMYWYRQDPGQGLRLIYYSQIVNDFQKGDIAEGYSVSREKKESFPLTVTSAQKNPTAFYLCASSPSGRAPTQYFGPGTRLTVL.

The gene calls are TRBV5-6 and TRBJ2-5; 8 bases are shared with TRBD2. There are 15 residues in the CDR3. Trimming took 2 bases from V and 4 from J; bases not matched to a gene: 7. The germline V gene has CDR1 SGHDT and CDR2 YYEEEE. For the CDR3, the DNA is TGTGCCAGCAGCTTATTGTTGGCGGGAGGAGAGACCCAGTACTTC. It specifies CASSLLLAGGETQYF.

J is TRBJ2-1 and V is TRBV11-1, with D perhaps matching TRBD1 (5 bases). V was shortened by 5 bases and J by 6 bases, with 11 bases between the two germline ends. The germline V gene encodes CDR1 SGHAT and CDR2 FQDESV (reference sequence). CDR3 size: 13 residues. CDR3 loop: CASSGRRGNEQFF. CDR3 coding DNA: TGTGCCAGCAGCGGACGTAGGGGCAATGAGCAGTTCTTC.

V usage is TRBV5-1 and J usage is TRBJ1-3; no firm D call. This CDR3 spans 16 amino acids. Germline lookup yields CDR1 SGHRS and CDR2 YFSETQ. Trimming removed 0 bases at V and 0 bases at J, with 10 bases between. In DNA, the CDR3 is TGCGCCAGCAGCTTGGGCGGAGTACCCTCTGGAAACACCATATATTTT. Translated: CASSLGGVPSGNTIYF.

The table lists this clone with a few counts. The chain has TRBV2 and TRBJ2-7; D uncertain. The ends were cut back, 6 bases at V and 1 base at J, with 16 bases in the middle. Per the germline V gene, CDR1 is SNHLY and CDR2 is FYNNEI. The CDR3 covers 15 residues. The chain's CDR3 is CASRRSQLLSYEQYV. CDR3 sequence (DNA): TGTGCCAGCAGACGTAGTCAATTGCTGTCCTACGAGCAGTACGTC.

This chain links TRBV2 with TRBJ2-2, with unresolved D. Looked up from germline, CDR1 is SNHLY and CDR2 is FYNNEI. There are 14 residues in the CDR3. The V gene lost 3 bases and the J gene lost 1 base, with 6 bases spanning the gap. CDR3 residues: CASSDEWNTGELFF. For the CDR3, the DNA is TGTGCCAGCAGTGATGAGTGGAACACCGGGGAGCTGTTTTTT.

The chain carries TRBV24-1 and TRBJ2-1, with D possibly TRBD1 on 5 matching bases. CDR3 length: 11 residues. V dropped 6 bases and J dropped 7 bases, with 6 bases sitting between them. In germline, CDR1 is KGHDR, CDR2 SFDVKD. As DNA, the CDR3 is TGTGCCACCAGTTCAGGGAATGAGCAGTTCTTC. Protein: CATSSGNEQFF.

The V gene is TRBV5-6, the J gene TRBJ1-2; D possibly corresponds to TRBD1 (6 bases). CDR3 size: 13 residues. V was shortened by 3 bases and J by 8 bases, with 14 bases between the two germline ends. Germline CDR1 is SGHDT and CDR2 is YYEEEE. CDR3 amino acids: CASSWGPGAGYTF. Here the CDR3 DNA reads TGTGCCAGCAGCTGGGGGCCAGGGGCGGGCTACACCTTC.

V usage is TRBV27 and J usage is TRBJ1-5; D unclear. CDR1 and CDR2 from the germline V gene are MNHEY and SMNVEV (reference sequence). Trimming removed 5 bases from V and 8 bases from J, with 10 bases in between. This CDR3 is 12 amino acids long. In DNA form, the CDR3 reads TGTGCCAGCAGTGACCTCGACAAGCCCCAGCATTTT. Translated, it gives CASSDLDKPQHF.

The gene calls are TRBV5-1 and TRBJ1-1; 8 nucleotides match TRBD1. This CDR3 is 16 amino acids long. J gave up 0 bases and V 0 bases, and 4 bases lay outside the gene matches. CDR1 and CDR2 from the germline V gene are SGHRS and YFSETQ. The CDR3 DNA is TGCGCCAGCAGCTTGGCGGGACAGGCTATGAACACTGAAGCTTTCTTT. It codes for CASSLAGQAMNTEAFF. Looking up the rest from reference TRBV5-1 and TRBJ1-1 gives the full variable domain: KAGVTQTPRYLIKTRGQQVTLSCSPISGHRSVSWYQQTPGQGLQFLFEYFSETQRNKGNFPGRFSGRQFSNSRSEMNVSTLELGDSALYLCASSLAGQAMNTEAFFGQGTRLTVV.

The chain links TRBV5-8 to TRBJ1-1; D is possibly TRBD1 (6 bases). CDR3 length: 15 amino acids. Germline CDR1 and CDR2: SGHTS and YDEGEE. Trimming removed 3 bases at V and 0 bases at J, with 12 bases between. This CDR3 is CASSSNRDLNTEAFF. The CDR3 DNA is TGTGCCAGCAGCTCAAACAGGGACCTGAACACTGAAGCTTTCTTT.

The rearrangement joins TRBV27 to TRBJ2-5; D uncertain. V was cut by 6 bases and J by 0 bases, with 8 bases left in between. Germline V gives CDR1 MNHEY, CDR2 SMNVEV (reference sequence). This CDR3 is built from 13 residues. CDR3 in amino acids: CASRRGNQETQYF. In nucleotides, the CDR3 is TGTGCCAGCAGACGAGGTAACCAAGAGACCCAGTACTTC.